This T cell receptor beta chain was captured by sequencing in a study of T cell responses to AZD1222 COVID-19 vaccine (dated by TCRdb to the early 2020s). At the level of the whole study: AZD1222 recipients given second doses at about 4 weeks or at about 12 weeks were pooled, since spike-specific TCR depth and breadth were not found to differ between the two schedules. Trial participants were enrolled into age subgroups of 18-55, 56-69 and 70-plus years, which contained about 160, 30 and 59 TCR-sequenced participants, respectively. A total of 233 trial participants underwent TCR sequencing, of whom about 210 received two doses of AZD1222 and some 26 received two doses of the MenACWY control vaccine. Paper-wide results and their limitations: The 56-69-year group was small, and its depth increase did not reach significance, likely because of low power. Because no samples from the day 14 peak response were available, repertoires could be characterized only after the peak T cell response. The vaccine-associated CD4 TCRs covered the entire spike protein, and the dominant responses fell in regions 160-218 and 743-854. Conclusions about previously exposed vaccinees are limited because only five to seven AZD1222 recipients were SARS-CoV-2 seropositive at baseline. Participants were mostly white British and included more females than males, and it was suggested by the authors that clonal diversity may have been underestimated. Epitopes outside the regions mutated in the B.1.351 and B.1.1.7 variants were reportedly recognized by nearly half of the unique spike-specific TCRs. After two AZD1222 doses, spike-specific TCR breadth and depth were significantly higher than at day 0 and than in MenACWY recipients.

The CDR3 spans 14 residues, from the cysteine through the phenylalanine. Only the CDR3 DNA stays, 42 bases, in frame from base 1. Relative to germline, V is 0 bases shorter and J is 1 base shorter, with 7 bases between their ends. From a lookup of the germline V gene (reference sequence), CDR1 and CDR2 are PRHDT and FYEKMQ. The CDR3 regions of human TCRbeta chains were analyzed by immunosequencing. Per the source publication's procedure: TCRs in the repertoires were matched against a reference library of SARS-CoV-2-specific TCRs that had been generated with the MIRA antigen-specificity platform. Breadth meant the fraction of unique TCRs that were SARS-CoV-2-associated, whereas depth meant the fraction of total T cells that were SARS-CoV-2-associated. Using the MIRA data, every spike-specific TCR was mapped to the spike region that the TCR reacted to and assigned to either a CD4 or a CD8 class. Log10-transformed breadth and depth values were compared by one-way ANOVA with Sidak's multiple comparisons tests. TCRdb took over this immuneACCESS table, retaining in-frame rearrangements with V and J assigned. Such tables are incomplete; in checked studies, under half of the missing clones stem from an unresolved V gene, and the remainder is unexplained. V, J and clone size were drawn from that table, and D and trimming were deduced from the DNA. The sample table lists some 150,000 clones, roughly 92% of them with a count of one. Jointly, the top ten make up about 5.1% of the sample.

As regards this clone: Its antigen is still unknown. No much larger clonotype is one base removed from it; base qualities were not supplied.

The intended sense of this specimen's time point label: baseline before first vaccination. Vaccinee samples were obtained from the UK trials COV001 and COV002, which included a single-blind randomized controlled phase 2/3 trial of AZD1222 (ChAdOx1 nCoV-19) in healthy adults. For TCRbeta chain sequencing, PBMC samples were collected from trial participants at day 0 and at day 28 after the second dose. In this chain, TRBV13 is recombined with TRBJ2-7, and possibly TRBD1, on 5 matching bases. This clonotype was obtained from an adult in good health. The sample in question was peripheral blood, obtained on day 0 of AZD1222 vaccination. The DNA is TGTGCCAGCAGCTTAGGGCCAGGGTCCTACGAGCAGTACTTC. Translated, this is CASSLGPGSYEQYF.